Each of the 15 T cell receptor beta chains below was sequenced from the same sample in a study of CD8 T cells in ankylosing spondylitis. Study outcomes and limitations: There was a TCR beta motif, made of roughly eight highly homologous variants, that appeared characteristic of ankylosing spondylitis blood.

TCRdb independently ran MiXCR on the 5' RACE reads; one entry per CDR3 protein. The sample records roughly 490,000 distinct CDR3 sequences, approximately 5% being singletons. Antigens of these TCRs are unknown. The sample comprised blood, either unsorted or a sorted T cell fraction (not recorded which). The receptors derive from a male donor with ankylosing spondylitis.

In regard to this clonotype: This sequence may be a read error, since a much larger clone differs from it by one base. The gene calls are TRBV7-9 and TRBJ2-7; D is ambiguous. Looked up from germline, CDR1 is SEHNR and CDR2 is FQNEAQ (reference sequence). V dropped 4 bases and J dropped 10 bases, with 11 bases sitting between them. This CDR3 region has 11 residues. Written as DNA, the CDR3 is TGTGCCAGCAGCTCTGGAGTCGACCAGTACTTC. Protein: CASSSGVDQYF.

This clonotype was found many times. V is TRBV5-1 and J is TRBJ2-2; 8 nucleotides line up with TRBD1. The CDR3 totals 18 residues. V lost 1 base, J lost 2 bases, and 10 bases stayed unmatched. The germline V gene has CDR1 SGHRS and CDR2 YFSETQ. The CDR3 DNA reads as TGCGCCAGCAGCTTGTGGACAGGGAGAGGGCCAAACACCGGGGAGCTGTTTTTT. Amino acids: CASSLWTGRGPNTGELFF.

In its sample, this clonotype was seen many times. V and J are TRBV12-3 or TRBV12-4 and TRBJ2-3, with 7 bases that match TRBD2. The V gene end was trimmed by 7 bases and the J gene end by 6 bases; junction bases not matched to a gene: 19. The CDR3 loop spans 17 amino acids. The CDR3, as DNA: TGTGCCAGCACAAAAGGGCCGGGGGGACCCTTAGGGGATACGCAGTATTTT. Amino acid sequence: CASTKGPGGPLGDTQYF.

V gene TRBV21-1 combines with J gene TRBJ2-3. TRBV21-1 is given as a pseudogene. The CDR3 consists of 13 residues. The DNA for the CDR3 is TGTGCCAGCAGCAAAGTTAGCACAGATACGCAGTATTTT. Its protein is CASSKVSTDTQYF.

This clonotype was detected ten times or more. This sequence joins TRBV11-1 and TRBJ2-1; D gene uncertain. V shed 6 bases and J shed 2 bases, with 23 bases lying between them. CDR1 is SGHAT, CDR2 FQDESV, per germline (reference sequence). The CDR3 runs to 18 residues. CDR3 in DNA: TGTGCCAGCAGGTCAGGTCGTGCTTATCGGGCAGCCTACAATGAGCAGTTCTTC. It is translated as CASRSGRAYRAAYNEQFF.

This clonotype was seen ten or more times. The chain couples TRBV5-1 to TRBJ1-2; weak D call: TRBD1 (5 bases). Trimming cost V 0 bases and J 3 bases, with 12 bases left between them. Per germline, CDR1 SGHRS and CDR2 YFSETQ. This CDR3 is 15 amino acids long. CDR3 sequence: CASSLEAGSDYGYTF. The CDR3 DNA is TGCGCCAGCAGCTTGGAGGCAGGGTCCGACTATGGCTACACCTTC.

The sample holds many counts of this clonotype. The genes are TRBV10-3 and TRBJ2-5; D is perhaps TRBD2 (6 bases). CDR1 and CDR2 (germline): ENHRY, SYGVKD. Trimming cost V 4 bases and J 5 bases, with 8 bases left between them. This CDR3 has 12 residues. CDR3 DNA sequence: TGTGCCATCAGTGGACTAGGTGAGACCCAGTACTTC. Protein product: CAISGLGETQYF.

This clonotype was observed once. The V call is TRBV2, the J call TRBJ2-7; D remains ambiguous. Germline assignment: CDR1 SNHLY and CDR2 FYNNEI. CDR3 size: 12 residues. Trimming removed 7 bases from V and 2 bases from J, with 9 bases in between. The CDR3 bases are TGTGCCAGCATGGGCAGTACCTACGAGCAGTACTTC. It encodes CASMGSTYEQYF.

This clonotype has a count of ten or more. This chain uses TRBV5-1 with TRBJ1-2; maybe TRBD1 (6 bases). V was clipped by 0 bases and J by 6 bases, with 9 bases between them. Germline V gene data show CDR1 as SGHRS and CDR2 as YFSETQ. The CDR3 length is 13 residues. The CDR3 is CASSLEGVDGYTF. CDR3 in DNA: TGCGCCAGCAGCTTGGAGGGGGTGGATGGCTACACCTTC.

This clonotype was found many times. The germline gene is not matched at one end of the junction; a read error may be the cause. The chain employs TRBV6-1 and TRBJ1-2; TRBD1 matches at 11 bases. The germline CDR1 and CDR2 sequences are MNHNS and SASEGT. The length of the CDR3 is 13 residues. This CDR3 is CASSRDRGYGYTF. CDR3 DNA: TGCGCCAGCAGCCGGGACAGGGGGTATGGCTACACCTTC.

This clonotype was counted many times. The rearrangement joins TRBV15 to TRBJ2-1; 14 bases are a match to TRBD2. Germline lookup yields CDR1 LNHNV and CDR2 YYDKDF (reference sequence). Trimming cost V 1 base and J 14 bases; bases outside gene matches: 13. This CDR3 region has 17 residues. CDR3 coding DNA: TGTGCCACCAGCAGAGCCTTAGGGACTAGCGGGAGTAGCACTGAGTTCTTC. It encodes CATSRALGTSGSSTEFF.

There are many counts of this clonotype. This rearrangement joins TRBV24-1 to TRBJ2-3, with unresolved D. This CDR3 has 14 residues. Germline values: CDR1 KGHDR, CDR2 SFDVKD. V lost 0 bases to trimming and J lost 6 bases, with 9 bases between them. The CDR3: CATSDLRGSDTQYF. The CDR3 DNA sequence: TGTGCCACCAGTGATTTGCGTGGGTCGGATACGCAGTATTTT.

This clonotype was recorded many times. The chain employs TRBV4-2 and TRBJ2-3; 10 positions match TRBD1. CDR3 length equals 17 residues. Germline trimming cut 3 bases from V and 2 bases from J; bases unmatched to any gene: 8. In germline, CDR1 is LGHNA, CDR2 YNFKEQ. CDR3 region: CASSHSDRGPTTDTQYF. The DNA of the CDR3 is TGTGCCAGCAGCCACTCCGACAGGGGGCCTACCACAGATACGCAGTATTTT.

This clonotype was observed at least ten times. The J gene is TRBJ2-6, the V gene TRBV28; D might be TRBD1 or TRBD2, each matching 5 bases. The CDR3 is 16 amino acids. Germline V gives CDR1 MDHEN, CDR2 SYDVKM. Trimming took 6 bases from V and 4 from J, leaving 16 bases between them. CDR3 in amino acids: CASRFLAGTGANVLTF. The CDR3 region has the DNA TGTGCCAGCAGGTTTTTAGCAGGGACCGGGGCCAACGTCCTGACTTTC.

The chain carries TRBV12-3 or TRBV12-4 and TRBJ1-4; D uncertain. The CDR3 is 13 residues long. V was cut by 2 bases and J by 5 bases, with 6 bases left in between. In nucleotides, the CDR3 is TGTGCCAGCAGTTTATTCAGCAATGAAAAACTGTTTTTT. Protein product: CASSLFSNEKLFF.